What follows are 9 T cell receptor beta chains derived from one specimen sequenced in a study of T-cell reconstitution after alpha-beta-depleted transplantation in children. The authors prepared the TCRbeta library with unique molecular identifiers. TCRdb called the PCR reads again in MiXCR, with one record for every CDR3 protein. The table shows approximately 980,000 distinct CDR3 sequences, with around 30% occurring only once. Sequenced here: PBMCs, mostly from graft donor cells, sampled 360 days after TCRalphabeta/CD19-depleted stem cell transplant. Receptor source: a boy in the first two years of life who had a stem cell transplant for SCID, so the T cells may come from the graft donor.

The chain combines TRBV20-1 with TRBJ2-2; 7 positions match TRBD2. CDR1 DFQATT and CDR2 SNEGSKA come from the germline V gene (reference sequence). V was clipped by 3 bases and J by 7 bases; unmatched bases: 5. The CDR3 covers 13 residues. The CDR3 reads CSASWGGVGELFF. In nucleotides, the CDR3 is TGCAGTGCTAGCTGGGGAGGGGTCGGGGAGCTGTTTTTT.

The chain uses TRBV3-1 and TRBJ2-7; D is unresolved. This CDR3 is built from 14 residues. V lost 2 bases and J 3 bases, leaving 11 bases between the germline ends. Germline V gene lookup returns CDR1 LGHDT and CDR2 YNNKEL (reference sequence). As DNA, the CDR3 is TGTGCCAGCAGCCAAATGAGAACACTCTACGAGCAGTACTTC. Protein: CASSQMRTLYEQYF.

The chain couples TRBV6-1 to TRBJ2-6; D perhaps matches TRBD2 (7 bases). The germline gives CDR1 MNHNS, CDR2 SASEGT. This CDR3 has 18 residues. V lost 5 bases, J lost 0 bases, and 17 bases lay in between. CDR3 sequence: CASSRRGGQNSGANVLTF. The CDR3 nucleotides read TGTGCCAGCAGTCGGAGGGGGGGACAAAACTCTGGGGCCAACGTCCTGACTTTC.

J is TRBJ2-3 and V is TRBV27, with D perhaps matching TRBD1 (6 bases). V shed 0 bases and J shed 2 bases, with 15 bases lying between them. This CDR3 contains 17 residues. Germline assignment: CDR1 MNHEY and CDR2 SMNVEV (reference sequence). The CDR3 DNA sequence: TGTGCCAGCAGTTTATCACCGGGACATCCCTACACAGATACGCAGTATTTT. Protein product: CASSLSPGHPYTDTQYF.

This clonotype turned up a few times. This chain links TRBV20-1 with TRBJ2-7, with D possibly matching TRBD2 (6 bases). The CDR3 runs to 12 residues. V was cut by 3 bases and J by 4 bases, with 10 bases left in between. The germline gives CDR1 DFQATT, CDR2 SNEGSKA (reference sequence). This CDR3 reads CSASRGNYEQYF. CDR3 nucleotides: TGCAGTGCTAGTCGGGGGAATTACGAGCAGTACTTC.

This clonotype was observed a few times. The chain recombines TRBV5-1 with TRBJ1-2; D is unclear. The CDR3 length is 14 residues. Trimming removed 6 bases from V and 3 bases from J, with 15 bases in between. Germline V gives CDR1 SGHRS, CDR2 YFSETQ. The CDR3, as DNA: TGCGCCAGCACGGGAAACCCCGGGGACTATGGCTACACCTTC. This sequence encodes CASTGNPGDYGYTF.

Only a few counts were recorded for this clonotype. The CDR3 protein is CASSINQLRGQSSGANVLTF. The CDR3 DNA is TGCGCCAGCAGCATCAACCAACTCAGGGGGCAAAGCTCTGGGGCCAACGTCCTGACTTTC. The chain joins TRBV5-1 to TRBJ2-6; 8 bases align to TRBD1. The ends lost 4 bases at V and 0 bases at J; junction bases unmatched: 15. The CDR3 has 20 residues. Germline V gene sequence: CDR1 SGHRS, CDR2 YFSETQ.

The chain uses TRBV5-1 and TRBJ2-5, with D tentatively TRBD1 (6 bases). Looked up from germline, CDR1 is SGHRS and CDR2 is YFSETQ. The CDR3 runs 20 residues. Trimming shortened V by 2 bases and J by 6 bases, and 32 bases separated the two germline ends. CDR3 sequence: CASSLRDRDKGDVTGKTQYF. CDR3 bases: TGCGCCAGCAGCTTAAGGGACCGGGACAAGGGGGACGTTACGGGCAAGACCCAGTACTTC.

The gene calls are TRBV20-1 and TRBJ1-2, with D maybe TRBD1 (6 bases). CDR3 length equals 15 residues. The germline CDR1 and CDR2 sequences are DFQATT and SNEGSKA (reference sequence). Trimming stripped 5 bases from V and 6 bases from J, with 22 bases between. CDR3: CSAPNRQRGMNGYTF. CDR3 coding DNA: TGCAGTGCTCCAAACCGCCAGAGGGGGATGAATGGCTACACCTTC.